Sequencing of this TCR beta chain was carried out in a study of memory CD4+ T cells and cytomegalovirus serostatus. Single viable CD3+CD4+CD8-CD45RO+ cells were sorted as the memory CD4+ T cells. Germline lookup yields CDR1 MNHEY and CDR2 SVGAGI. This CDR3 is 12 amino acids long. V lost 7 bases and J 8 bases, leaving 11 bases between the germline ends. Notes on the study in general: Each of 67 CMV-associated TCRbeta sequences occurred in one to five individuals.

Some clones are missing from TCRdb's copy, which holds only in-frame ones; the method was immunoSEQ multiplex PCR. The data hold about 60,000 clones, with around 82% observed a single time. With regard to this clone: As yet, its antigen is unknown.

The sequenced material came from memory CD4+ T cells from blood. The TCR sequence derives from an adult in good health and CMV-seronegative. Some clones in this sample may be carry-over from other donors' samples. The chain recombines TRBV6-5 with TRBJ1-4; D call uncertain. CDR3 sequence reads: CASTQTGEKLFF. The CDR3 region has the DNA TGTGCCAGCACCCAGACGGGGGAAAAACTGTTTTTT.